These 26 T cell receptor beta chains originate from one sample sequenced in a study of blood T cell repertoires in COVID-19. Here immunoSEQ multiplex PCR was the method, and the copy in TCRdb shows in-frame clones only, minus some. The sample includes a few hundred thousand clones, 85% seen only once; the top ten take over 15%. Sequencing input: PBMCs or T cells enriched from blood (not recorded which). These receptors originate from a man aged 35 to 55 who had recovered from COVID-19.

CDR3 protein: CASSSEDSYEQYF. The CDR3 DNA is TGTGCCAGCAGCTCCGAGGACTCCTACGAGCAGTACTTC. The chain recombines TRBV7-6 with TRBJ2-7; D unresolved. This CDR3 has 13 amino acids. In germline, CDR1 is SGHVS, CDR2 FNYEAQ. Trimming shortened V by 4 bases and J by 0 bases, and 7 bases separated the two germline ends.

The chain combines TRBV18 with TRBJ2-3; TRBD2 matches at 10 bases. Germline V gene lookup returns CDR1 KGHSH and CDR2 LQKENI. This CDR3 region has 18 residues. J was trimmed by 3 bases and V by 4 bases; bases with no gene match: 13. The CDR3 is CASSRERSGRAGTDTQYF. The CDR3 DNA follows: TGTGCCAGCTCACGGGAGCGAAGCGGGAGGGCCGGGACAGATACGCAGTATTTT.

The chain couples TRBV7-2 to TRBJ1-2; 9 bases are shared with TRBD1. The V gene end was trimmed by 2 bases and the J gene end by 8 bases; junction bases not matched to a gene: 9. The CDR3 has 15 residues. The germline gives CDR1 SGHTA, CDR2 FQGNSA. DNA of the CDR3: TGTGCCAGCAGCTTAATCTGGACAGGGGAAGGCGGCTACACCTTC. Its translation: CASSLIWTGEGGYTF.

V gene TRBV16 combines with J gene TRBJ2-3, with D hard to call. This CDR3 has 13 residues. V shed 0 bases and J shed 4 bases, with 5 bases lying between them. Germline V gene lookup returns CDR1 KGHSY and CDR2 FQNENV. CDR3 residues: CASSQSPSDTQYF. In nucleotides, the CDR3 is TGTGCCAGCAGCCAATCCCCGTCAGATACGCAGTATTTT. Filled out from reference TRBV16 and TRBJ2-3, the complete variable domain reads GEEVAQTPKHLVRGEGQKAKLYCAPIKGHSYVFWYQQVLKNEFKFLISFQNENVFDETGMPKERFSAKCLPNSPCSLEIQATKLEDSAVYFCASSQSPSDTQYFGPGTRLTVL.

V and J are TRBV7-8 and TRBJ2-1, with 7 bases matching TRBD1. CDR3 length: 14 amino acids. With V trimmed by 5 bases and J by 5 bases, 6 bases remained unmatched. Looked up from germline, CDR1 is SGHVS and CDR2 is FQNEAQ. For the CDR3, the DNA is TGTGCCAGCAGCCAGACGACAGGGAACAATGAGCAGTTCTTC. Its translation: CASSQTTGNNEQFF.

This chain connects TRBV25-1 to TRBJ1-4; 7 bases agree with TRBD1. J was trimmed by 6 bases and V by 4 bases; bases with no gene match: 11. CDR3 length: 16 residues. Germline CDR1 reads MGHDK; CDR2 reads SYGVNS. In DNA, the CDR3 is TGTGCCAGCAGTGTCGGAGGGGGGACAGCTGATGAAAAACTGTTTTTT. As protein: CASSVGGGTADEKLFF. The complete variable domain, with remaining parts taken from reference TRBV25-1 and TRBJ1-4, reads EADIYQTPRYLVIGTGKKITLECSQTMGHDKMYWYQQDPGMELHLIHYSYGVNSTEKGDLSSESTVSRIRTEHFPLTLESARPSHTSQYLCASSVGGGTADEKLFFGSGTQLSVL.

The chain has TRBV18 and TRBJ2-3, with a tentative D call TRBD2 (6 bases). V was clipped by 11 bases and J by 4 bases, with 31 bases between them. There are 18 residues in the CDR3. CDR1 is KGHSH, CDR2 LQKENI, per germline. CDR3 coding DNA: TGTGCCGGATCCTTTCAAAGGAGGGCCATTATGTCGGCAGATACGCAGTATTTT. Protein sequence: CAGSFQRRAIMSADTQYF.

With regard to this clone: The sample carries other DNA sequences with the same CDR3. The rearrangement uses TRBV13 and TRBJ2-7, with 10 bases fitting TRBD1. J gave up 4 bases and V 2 bases, and 2 bases lay outside the gene matches. The CDR3 has 14 amino acids. CDR1 is PRHDT, CDR2 FYEKMQ, per germline (reference sequence). The CDR3 reads CASSLRQGAYEQYF. The CDR3 bases are TGTGCCAGCAGCTTAAGACAGGGGGCTTACGAGCAGTACTTC.

The chain links TRBV14 to TRBJ2-3, with D possibly being TRBD1 (5 bases). In germline, CDR1 is SGHDN, CDR2 FVKESK. Trimming removed 3 bases from V and 2 bases from J, with 36 bases in between. CDR3 length: 23 residues. This CDR3 is CASSHVHHEQAFFPTTITDTQYF. The CDR3 coding sequence is TGTGCCAGCAGCCACGTACACCATGAACAGGCTTTTTTCCCGACAACGATCACAGATACGCAGTATTTT.

Here the CDR3 DNA reads TGTGCCAGCAGCAAAGTGGGCAGCCTGCTCGAAAACACCATATATTTT. As protein: CASSKVGSLLENTIYF. This rearrangement joins TRBV21-1 to TRBJ1-3; TRBD1, as called in the table, went unchecked against the DNA. TRBV21-1 is noted as a pseudogene. The CDR3 loop spans 16 amino acids.

The rearrangement joins TRBV3-1 (or the pseudogene TRBV3-2) to TRBJ2-2, with 11 bases identical to TRBD2. The CDR3 is 17 amino acids. V shed 1 base, J shed 6 bases, and the junction held 7 bases outside the gene matches. CDR1 and CDR2 from the germline V gene are LGHDT and YNNKEL (reference sequence). CDR3 residues: CASSQGKLAGEAGELFF. CDR3 DNA sequence: TGTGCCAGCAGCCAAGGAAAACTAGCGGGAGAGGCCGGGGAGCTGTTTTTT.

This clone was observed a few times. This CDR3 is CASSDQGFRAFF. CDR3 DNA sequence: TGTGCCAGCAGTGACCAGGGTTTTAGAGCTTTCTTT. The chain employs TRBV5-4 and TRBJ1-1; a weak D match, TRBD1 (5 bases). Germline values: CDR1 SGHNT, CDR2 YYREEE (reference sequence). The CDR3 covers 12 residues. The V and J ends lost 5 bases and 10 bases respectively, with 15 bases between them.

V and J are TRBV2 and TRBJ2-1; D gene uncertain. This CDR3 spans 15 amino acids. Trimming pared 6 bases from V and 0 bases from J, leaving 12 bases between. Per the germline V gene, CDR1 is SNHLY and CDR2 is FYNNEI. As DNA, the CDR3 is TGTGCCAGCAGGCCTTACAGCAACTCCTACAATGAGCAGTTCTTC. This translates into CASRPYSNSYNEQFF.

This clone was observed a few times. The rearrangement joins TRBV28 to TRBJ2-7, with D perhaps matching TRBD2 (6 bases). The CDR3 sequence is 13 residues long. V lost 3 bases and J 6 bases, leaving 12 bases between the germline ends. Germline values: CDR1 MDHEN, CDR2 SYDVKM. The CDR3 region has the DNA TGTGCCAGCAGTTTCTCCCGGAGGGGCGAGCAGTACTTC. It yields the protein CASSFSRRGEQYF.

This sequence joins TRBV4-1 and TRBJ1-2, with 8 bases lining up with TRBD1. V lost 6 bases and J lost 8; bases outside the gene matches: 17. The germline V gene has CDR1 MGHRA and CDR2 YSYEKL. The CDR3 runs 16 residues. CDR3 sequence (DNA): TGCGCCAGCAGTCGCACCGTTCTCAGGGGGCGGCAGGGCTACACCTTC. It is translated as CASSRTVLRGRQGYTF.

The chain links TRBV10-3 to TRBJ2-1, with 10 bases matching TRBD2. CDR1 is ENHRY, CDR2 SYGVKD, per germline. The V and J ends lost 6 bases and 10 bases, in that order; junction bases with no gene match: 12. This CDR3 has 15 amino acids. The CDR3 DNA reads as TGTGCCATCAGGGAAGGGACTAGCGATGTAAAGGAGCAGTTCTTC. Its protein is CAIREGTSDVKEQFF.

The chain joins TRBV7-8 to TRBJ1-1, with 8 nucleotides matching TRBD1. This CDR3 comprises 15 residues. The V gene's germline CDR1 is SGHVS and CDR2 FQNEAQ. V was clipped by 1 base and J by 1 base; unmatched bases: 2. CDR3 in DNA: TGTGCCAGCAGCTTAGACACAGGGGGGAACACTGAAGCTTTCTTT. Its translation is CASSLDTGGNTEAFF.

The CDR3 region is CASSLDSGLAGYLEQYF. In DNA form, the CDR3 reads TGCGCCAGCAGCTTGGACTCAGGACTAGCGGGATACCTCGAGCAGTACTTC. The chain joins TRBV5-1 to TRBJ2-7; 12 nucleotides line up with TRBD2. Germline V gene sequence: CDR1 SGHRS, CDR2 YFSETQ. With 0 bases clipped from V and 6 bases from J, the junction kept 10 bases outside the gene matches. CDR3 size: 17 residues. Combining the CDR3 with reference TRBV5-1 and TRBJ2-7 gives the whole variable domain KAGVTQTPRYLIKTRGQQVTLSCSPISGHRSVSWYQQTPGQGLQFLFEYFSETQRNKGNFPGRFSGRQFSNSRSEMNVSTLELGDSALYLCASSLDSGLAGYLEQYFGPGTRLTVT.

The V and J genes are TRBV30 and TRBJ1-1; no clear D. Trimming took off 4 bases at V and 0 bases at J, with 9 bases between the two ends. The CDR3 extends over 13 amino acids. Germline values: CDR1 GTSNPN, CDR2 SVGIG (reference sequence). In DNA form, the CDR3 reads TGTGCCTGGACCCCCAATTTGAACACTGAAGCTTTCTTT. Protein product: CAWTPNLNTEAFF.

V and J are TRBV19 and TRBJ2-7, with TRBD2 identical over 11 bases. V trimming: 5 bases; J trimming: 3 bases; junction bases outside the gene matches: 3. CDR1 is LNHDA and CDR2 is SQIVND in the germline V gene (reference sequence). The CDR3 sequence is 14 residues long. CDR3 in amino acids: CASSETSGIYEQYF. In DNA form, the CDR3 reads TGTGCCAGTAGTGAGACTAGCGGGATCTACGAGCAGTACTTC.

This rearrangement joins TRBV5-4 to TRBJ2-7; perhaps TRBD2 as D (6 bases). CDR1 and CDR2 (germline): SGHNT, YYREEE (reference sequence). The V end was cut by 4 bases, the J end by 3 bases, with 11 bases between. The CDR3 runs 13 residues. The chain's CDR3 is CASSGGPDYEQYF. The DNA for the CDR3 is TGTGCCAGCAGCGGAGGGCCCGACTACGAGCAGTACTTC.

The rearrangement joins TRBV14 to TRBJ1-1, with 8 nucleotides matching TRBD1. In germline, CDR1 is SGHDN, CDR2 FVKESK. There are 14 residues in the CDR3. With V trimmed by 4 bases and J by 5 bases, 6 bases remained unmatched. The CDR3 region is CASSRTGGVTEAFF. The CDR3 DNA reads TGTGCCAGCAGCCGCACAGGGGGAGTAACTGAAGCTTTCTTT.

The chain couples TRBV19 to TRBJ2-7; 15 nucleotides agree with TRBD2. CDR1 and CDR2 from the germline V gene are LNHDA and SQIVND (reference sequence). J was trimmed by 7 bases and V by 3 bases; bases with no gene match: 13. The CDR3 has 18 amino acids. CDR3 in amino acids: CASSMSTGPGLAGGEQYF. DNA for the CDR3: TGTGCCAGTAGTATGTCAACTGGGCCGGGACTAGCGGGAGGAGAGCAGTACTTC.

V gene TRBV7-8 combines with J gene TRBJ2-2; D might be TRBD2 (6 bases). The length of the CDR3 is 15 residues. V was cut by 6 bases and J by 4 bases, with 15 bases left in between. Germline V gene lookup returns CDR1 SGHVS and CDR2 FQNEAQ. The CDR3 bases are TGTGCCAGCAGTCAAGGGTGGGGAGGCACCGGGGAGCTGTTTTTT. Its protein is CASSQGWGGTGELFF.

The chain employs TRBV9 and TRBJ2-7; D is possibly TRBD2 (5 bases). This CDR3 has 14 residues. The germline V gene has CDR1 SGDLS and CDR2 YYNGEE. V was clipped by 0 bases and J by 6 bases, with 13 bases between them. The CDR3, as DNA: TGTGCCAGCAGCGTAGGTCTAGAAGGAGGCGAGCAGTACTTC. Its protein product is CASSVGLEGGEQYF.

CDR3 sequence reads: CASSGKTGTEAFF. CDR3 bases: TGTGCCAGCAGCGGAAAGACAGGGACCGAAGCTTTCTTT. The V call is TRBV9, the J call TRBJ1-1, with 7 bases fitting TRBD1. CDR3 length: 13 amino acids. With 3 bases clipped from V and 8 bases from J, the junction kept 7 bases outside the gene matches. Germline V gene lookup returns CDR1 SGDLS and CDR2 YYNGEE.